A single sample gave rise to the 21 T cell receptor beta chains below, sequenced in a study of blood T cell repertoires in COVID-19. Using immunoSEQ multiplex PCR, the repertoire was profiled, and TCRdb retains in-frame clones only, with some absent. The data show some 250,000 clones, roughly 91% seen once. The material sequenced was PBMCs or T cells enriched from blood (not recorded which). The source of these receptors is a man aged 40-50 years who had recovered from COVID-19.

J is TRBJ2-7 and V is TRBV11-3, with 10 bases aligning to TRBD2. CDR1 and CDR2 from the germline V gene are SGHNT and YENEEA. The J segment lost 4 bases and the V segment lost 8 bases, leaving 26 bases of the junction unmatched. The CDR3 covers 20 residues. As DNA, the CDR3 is TGTGCCAGCCGACTGGGGGCGATATACTTGTGGGGACTAGCGTGTTACGAGCAGTACTTC. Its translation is CASRLGAIYLWGLACYEQYF. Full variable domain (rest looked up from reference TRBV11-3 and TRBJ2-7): EAGVVQSPRYKIIEKKQPVAFWCNPISGHNTLYWYLQNLGQGPELLIRYENEEAVDDSQLPKDRFSAERLKGVDSTLKIQPAELGDSAVYLCASRLGAIYLWGLACYEQYFGPGTRLTVT.

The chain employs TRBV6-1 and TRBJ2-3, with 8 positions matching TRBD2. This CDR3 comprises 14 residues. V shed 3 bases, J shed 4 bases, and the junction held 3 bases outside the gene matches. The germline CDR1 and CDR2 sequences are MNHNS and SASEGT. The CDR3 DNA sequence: TGTGCCAGCAGTGATCTAGCGGGCCCAGATACGCAGTATTTT. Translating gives CASSDLAGPDTQYF.

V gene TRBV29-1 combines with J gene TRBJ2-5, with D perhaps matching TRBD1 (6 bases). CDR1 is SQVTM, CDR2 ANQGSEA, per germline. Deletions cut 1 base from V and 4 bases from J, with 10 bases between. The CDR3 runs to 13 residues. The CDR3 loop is CSVEGGRGETQYF. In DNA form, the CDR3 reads TGCAGCGTTGAAGGGGGGCGCGGAGAGACCCAGTACTTC.

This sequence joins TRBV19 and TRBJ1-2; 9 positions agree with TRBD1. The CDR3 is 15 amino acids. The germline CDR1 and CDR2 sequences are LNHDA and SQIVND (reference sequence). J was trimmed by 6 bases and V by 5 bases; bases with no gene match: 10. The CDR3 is CASSSDHRGRDGYTF. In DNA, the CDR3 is TGTGCCAGTAGTTCGGACCACAGGGGGCGCGATGGCTACACCTTC.

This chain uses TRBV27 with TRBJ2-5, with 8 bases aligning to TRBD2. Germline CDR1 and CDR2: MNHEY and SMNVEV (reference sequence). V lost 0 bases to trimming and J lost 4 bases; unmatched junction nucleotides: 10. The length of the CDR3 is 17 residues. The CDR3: CASSLSPGGPIRETQYF. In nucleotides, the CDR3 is TGTGCCAGCAGTTTATCTCCGGGAGGGCCGATCAGAGAGACCCAGTACTTC.

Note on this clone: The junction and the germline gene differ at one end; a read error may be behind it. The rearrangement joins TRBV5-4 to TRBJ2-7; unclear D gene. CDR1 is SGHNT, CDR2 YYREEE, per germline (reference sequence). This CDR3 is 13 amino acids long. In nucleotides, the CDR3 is TGTGCCAGCAGCTTGGACAGCTTTGGCGAGCAGTGCTTC. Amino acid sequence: CASSLDSFGEQCF.

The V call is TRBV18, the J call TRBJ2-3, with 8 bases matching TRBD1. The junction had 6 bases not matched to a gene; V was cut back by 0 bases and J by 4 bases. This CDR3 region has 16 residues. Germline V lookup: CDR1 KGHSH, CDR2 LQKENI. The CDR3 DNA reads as TGTGCCAGCTCACCACCGACAGGGGCCCTCCCAGATACGCAGTATTTT. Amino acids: CASSPPTGALPDTQYF.

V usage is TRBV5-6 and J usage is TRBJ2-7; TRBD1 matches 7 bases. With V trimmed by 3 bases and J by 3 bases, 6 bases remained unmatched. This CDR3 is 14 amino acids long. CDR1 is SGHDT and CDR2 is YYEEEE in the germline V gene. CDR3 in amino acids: CASSSTGLRYEQYF. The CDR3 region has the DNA TGTGCCAGCAGCTCGACAGGGCTACGCTACGAGCAGTACTTC.

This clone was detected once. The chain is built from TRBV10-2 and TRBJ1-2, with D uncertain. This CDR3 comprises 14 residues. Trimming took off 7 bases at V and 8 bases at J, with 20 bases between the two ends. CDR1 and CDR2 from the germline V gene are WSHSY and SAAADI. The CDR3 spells CASTPFFGPGGYTF. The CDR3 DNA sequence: TGCGCCAGCACCCCTTTCTTCGGTCCGGGGGGCTACACCTTC.

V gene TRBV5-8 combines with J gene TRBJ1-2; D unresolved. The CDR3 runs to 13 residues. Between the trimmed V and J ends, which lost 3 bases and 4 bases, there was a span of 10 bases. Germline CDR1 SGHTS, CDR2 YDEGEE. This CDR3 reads CASSYQDLYGYTF. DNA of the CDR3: TGTGCCAGCAGCTACCAGGATCTCTATGGCTACACCTTC.

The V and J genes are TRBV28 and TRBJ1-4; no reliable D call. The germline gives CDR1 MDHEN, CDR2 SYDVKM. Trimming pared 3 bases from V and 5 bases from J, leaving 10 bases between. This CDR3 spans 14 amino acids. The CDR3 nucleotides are TGTGCCAGCAGTTTGGCCAGTGTGAATGAAAAACTGTTTTTT. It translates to CASSLASVNEKLFF.

The CDR3 nucleotides read TGTGCCAGCAGCTTAGAGCCTAGCGGGGGCCCTAGCACAGATACGCAGTATTTT. As protein: CASSLEPSGGPSTDTQYF. V is TRBV13 and J is TRBJ2-3; 10 bases are a match to TRBD2. Trimming took 1 base from V and 0 from J; bases not matched to a gene: 7. The CDR3 loop spans 18 amino acids. Per germline, CDR1 PRHDT and CDR2 FYEKMQ (reference sequence).

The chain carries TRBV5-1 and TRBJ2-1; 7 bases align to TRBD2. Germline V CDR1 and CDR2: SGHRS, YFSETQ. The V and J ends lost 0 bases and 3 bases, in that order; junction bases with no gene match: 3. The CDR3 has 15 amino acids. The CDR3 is CASSLEAGSYNEQFF. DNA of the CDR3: TGCGCCAGCAGCTTGGAAGCGGGGAGCTACAATGAGCAGTTCTTC.

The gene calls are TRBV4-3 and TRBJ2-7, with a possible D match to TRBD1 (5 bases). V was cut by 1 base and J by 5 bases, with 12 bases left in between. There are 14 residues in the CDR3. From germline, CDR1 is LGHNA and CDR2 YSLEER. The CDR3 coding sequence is TGCGCCAGCAGCCAAGTGTGGGGCAGCCACGAGCAGTACTTC. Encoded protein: CASSQVWGSHEQYF.

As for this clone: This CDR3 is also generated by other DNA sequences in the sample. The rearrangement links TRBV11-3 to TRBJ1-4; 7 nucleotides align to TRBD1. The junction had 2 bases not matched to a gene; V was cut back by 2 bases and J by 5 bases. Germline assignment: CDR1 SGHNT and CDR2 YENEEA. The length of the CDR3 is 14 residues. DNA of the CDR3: TGTGCCAGCAGCTTAAGGACAGGCAATGAAAAACTGTTTTTT. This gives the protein CASSLRTGNEKLFF.

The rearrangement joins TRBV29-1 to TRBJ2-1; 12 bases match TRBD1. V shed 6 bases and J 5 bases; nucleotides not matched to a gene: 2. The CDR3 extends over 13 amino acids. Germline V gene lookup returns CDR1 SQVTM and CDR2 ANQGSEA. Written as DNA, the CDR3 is TGCAGCGTGGGGACAGGGGGCCACAATGAGCAGTTCTTC. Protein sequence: CSVGTGGHNEQFF.

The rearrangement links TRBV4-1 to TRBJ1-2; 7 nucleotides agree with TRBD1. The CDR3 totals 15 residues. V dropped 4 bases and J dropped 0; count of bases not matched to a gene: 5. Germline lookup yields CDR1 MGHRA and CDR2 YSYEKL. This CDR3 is CASSRPGGSNYGYTF. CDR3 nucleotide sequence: TGCGCCAGCAGCCGACCAGGGGGTTCTAACTATGGCTACACCTTC.

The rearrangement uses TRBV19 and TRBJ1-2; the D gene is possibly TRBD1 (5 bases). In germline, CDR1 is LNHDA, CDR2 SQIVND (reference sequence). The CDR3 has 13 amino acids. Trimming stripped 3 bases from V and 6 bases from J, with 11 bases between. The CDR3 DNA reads TGTGCCAGTAGTATTTTGGTCAGGGATGGCTACACCTTC. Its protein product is CASSILVRDGYTF.

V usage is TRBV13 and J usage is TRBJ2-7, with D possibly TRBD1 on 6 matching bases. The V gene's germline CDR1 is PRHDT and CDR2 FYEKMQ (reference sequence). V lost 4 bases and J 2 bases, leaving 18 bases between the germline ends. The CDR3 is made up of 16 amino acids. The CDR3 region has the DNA TGTGCCAGCAGCTCACGGACAGACGATCTACCCTACGAGCAGTACTTC. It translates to CASSSRTDDLPYEQYF.

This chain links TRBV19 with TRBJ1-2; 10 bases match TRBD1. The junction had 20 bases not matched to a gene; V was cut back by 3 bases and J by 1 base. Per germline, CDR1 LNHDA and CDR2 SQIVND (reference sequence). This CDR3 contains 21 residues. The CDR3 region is CASSITWILARGQGHNYGYTF. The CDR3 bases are TGTGCCAGTAGTATTACTTGGATCCTGGCCCGGGGACAGGGGCATAACTATGGCTACACCTTC.

CDR3 amino acids: CASSGGLYEQYF. The CDR3 coding sequence is TGTGCCAGCAGCGGGGGCCTCTACGAGCAGTACTTC. The genes are TRBV7-8 and TRBJ2-7; perhaps TRBD1 as D (6 bases). The CDR3 loop spans 12 amino acids. Germline CDR1 is SGHVS and CDR2 is FQNEAQ. V was cut by 5 bases and J by 3 bases, with 8 bases left in between.